This T cell receptor beta chain appears in the sequencing data of a study of shared clonotypes between healthy human individuals. Study at large: Donors had three CD4 naive, three CD4 memory, two CD8 naive and one CD8 memory plate apiece. Regarding the study as a whole: Larger estimated richness was generally recorded for naive subsets relative to memory subsets. It was only blood that was sampled, and tissue repertoires likely differ.

Trimming left V 7 bases short and J 1 base short, with 17 bases between. This CDR3 contains 16 residues. Germline V gene lookup returns CDR1 SEHNR and CDR2 FQNEAQ (reference sequence). Around 200 ng DNA, around 30,000 T cell genomes, went into each sorted-subset replicate PCR. Using immunoSEQ multiplex PCR, the repertoire was profiled, and TCRdb retains in-frame clones only, with some absent. The table shows 2 million to 3 million clones, with approximately 92% occurring only once. About this clone itself: Its antigen is as yet unknown.

The origin of this receptor is a man aged 18 to 35 in good health. Sequencing used naive CD4+ T cells sorted from blood. The subset: CD45RA+ positively selected. V and J are TRBV7-9 and TRBJ1-3; no clear D gene. The CDR3 coding sequence is TGTGCCAGCACCCCGAGGTCCGAGCCTTCTGGAAACACCATATATTTT. It codes for CASTPRSEPSGNTIYF.